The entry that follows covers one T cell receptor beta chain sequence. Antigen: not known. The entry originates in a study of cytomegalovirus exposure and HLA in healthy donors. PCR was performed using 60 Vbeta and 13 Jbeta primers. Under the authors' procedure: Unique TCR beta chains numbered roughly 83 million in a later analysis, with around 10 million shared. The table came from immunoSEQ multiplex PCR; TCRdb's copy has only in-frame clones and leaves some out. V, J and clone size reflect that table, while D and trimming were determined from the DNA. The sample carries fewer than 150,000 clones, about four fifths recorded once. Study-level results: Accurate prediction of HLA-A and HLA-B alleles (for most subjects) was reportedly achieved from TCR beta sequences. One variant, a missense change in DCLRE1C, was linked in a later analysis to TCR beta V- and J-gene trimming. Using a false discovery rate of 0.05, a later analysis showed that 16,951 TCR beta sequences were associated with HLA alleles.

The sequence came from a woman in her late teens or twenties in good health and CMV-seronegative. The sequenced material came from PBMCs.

The CDR3 coding sequence is TGTGCCACCAGCAGAGATCTGTGGGGACAGGGGGCCGTCGACATGAACACTGAAGCTTTCTTT. Protein product: CATSRDLWGQGAVDMNTEAFF. J is TRBJ1-1 and V is TRBV15, with TRBD1 matching 12 bases. CDR3 length equals 21 residues. CDR1 and CDR2 from the germline V gene are LNHNV and YYDKDF (reference sequence). Trimming removed 0 bases from V and 0 bases from J; junction bases left unmatched: 14.